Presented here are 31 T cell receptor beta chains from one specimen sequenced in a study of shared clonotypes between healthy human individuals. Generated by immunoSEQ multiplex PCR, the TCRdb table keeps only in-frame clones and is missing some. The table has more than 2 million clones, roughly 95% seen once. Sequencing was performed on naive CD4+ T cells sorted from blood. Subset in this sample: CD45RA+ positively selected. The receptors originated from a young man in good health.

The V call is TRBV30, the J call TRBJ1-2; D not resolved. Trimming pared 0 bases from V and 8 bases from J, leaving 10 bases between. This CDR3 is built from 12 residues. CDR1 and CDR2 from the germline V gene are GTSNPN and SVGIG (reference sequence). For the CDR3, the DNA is TGTGCCTGGAGTGTTAGGTCCCCCGGCTACACCTTC. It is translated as CAWSVRSPGYTF. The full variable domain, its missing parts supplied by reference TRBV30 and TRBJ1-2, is SQTIHQWPATLVQPVGSPLSLECTVEGTSNPNLYWYRQAAGRGLQLLFYSVGIGQISSEVPQNLSASRPQDRQFILSSKKLLLSDSGFYLCAWSVRSPGYTFGSGTRLTVV.

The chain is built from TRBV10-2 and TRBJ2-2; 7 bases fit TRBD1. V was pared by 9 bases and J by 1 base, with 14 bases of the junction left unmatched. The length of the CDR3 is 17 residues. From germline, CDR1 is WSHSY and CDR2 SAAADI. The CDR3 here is CASCPPYRGKNTGELFF. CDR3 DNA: TGCGCCAGTTGCCCCCCCTACAGGGGAAAGAACACCGGGGAGCTGTTTTTT.

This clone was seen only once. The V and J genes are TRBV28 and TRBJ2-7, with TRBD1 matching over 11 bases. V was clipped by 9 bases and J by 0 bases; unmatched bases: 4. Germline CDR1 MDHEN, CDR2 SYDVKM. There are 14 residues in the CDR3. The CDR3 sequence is CASRGQGASYEQYF. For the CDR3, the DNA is TGTGCCAGTCGCGGACAGGGGGCCTCCTACGAGCAGTACTTC.

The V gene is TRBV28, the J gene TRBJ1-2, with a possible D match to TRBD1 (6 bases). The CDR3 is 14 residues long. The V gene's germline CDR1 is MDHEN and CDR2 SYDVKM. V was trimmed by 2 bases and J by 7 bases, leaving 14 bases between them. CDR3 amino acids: CASSLAQGNFGYTF. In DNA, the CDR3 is TGTGCCAGCAGTTTAGCGCAGGGGAATTTTGGCTACACCTTC.

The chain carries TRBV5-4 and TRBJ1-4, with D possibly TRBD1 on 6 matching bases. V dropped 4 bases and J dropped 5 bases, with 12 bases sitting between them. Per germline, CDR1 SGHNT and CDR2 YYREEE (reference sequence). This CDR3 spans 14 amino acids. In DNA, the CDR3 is TGTGCCAGCAGCATGACAGGATCCAATGAAAAACTGTTTTTT. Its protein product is CASSMTGSNEKLFF.

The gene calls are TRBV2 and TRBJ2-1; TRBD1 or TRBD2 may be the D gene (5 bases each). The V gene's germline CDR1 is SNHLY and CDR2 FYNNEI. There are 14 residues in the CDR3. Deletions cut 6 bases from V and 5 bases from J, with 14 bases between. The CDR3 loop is CASSRDLKNNEQFF. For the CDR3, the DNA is TGTGCCAGCAGCCGGGACCTGAAAAACAATGAGCAGTTCTTC.

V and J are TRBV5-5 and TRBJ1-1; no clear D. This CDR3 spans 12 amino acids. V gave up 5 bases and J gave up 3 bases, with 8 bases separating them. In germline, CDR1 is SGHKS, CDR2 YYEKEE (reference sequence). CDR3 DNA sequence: TGTGCCAGCAGTCAAATAGACACTGAAGCTTTCTTT. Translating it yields CASSQIDTEAFF.

The CDR3 DNA is TGTGCCAGCGCCTCGCCTTACGAGCAGTACTTC. It encodes CASASPYEQYF. This sequence joins TRBV27 and TRBJ2-7; D gene uncertain. Trimming took off 8 bases at V and 4 bases at J, with 9 bases between the two ends. The CDR3 length is 11 residues. CDR1 is MNHEY, CDR2 SMNVEV, per germline (reference sequence).

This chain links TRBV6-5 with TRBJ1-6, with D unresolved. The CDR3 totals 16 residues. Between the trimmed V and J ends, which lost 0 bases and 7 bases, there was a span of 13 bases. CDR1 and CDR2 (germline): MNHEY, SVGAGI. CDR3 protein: CASSYSTKPPNSPLHF. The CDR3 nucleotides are TGTGCCAGCAGTTACTCGACTAAACCCCCCAATTCACCCCTCCACTTT.

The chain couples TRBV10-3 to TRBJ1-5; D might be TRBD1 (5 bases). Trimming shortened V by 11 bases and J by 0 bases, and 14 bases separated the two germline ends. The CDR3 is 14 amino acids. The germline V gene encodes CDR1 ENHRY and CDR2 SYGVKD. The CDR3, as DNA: TGTGCCGCCAACGAGGACAATAGCAATCAGCCCCAGCATTTT. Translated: CAANEDNSNQPQHF.

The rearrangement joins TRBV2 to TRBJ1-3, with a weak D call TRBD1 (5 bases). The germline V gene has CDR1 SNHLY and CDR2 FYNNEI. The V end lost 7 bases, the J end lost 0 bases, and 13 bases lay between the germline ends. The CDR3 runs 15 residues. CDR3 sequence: CASTKQASSGNTIYF. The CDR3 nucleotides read TGTGCCAGCACTAAACAGGCCTCCTCTGGAAACACCATATATTTT. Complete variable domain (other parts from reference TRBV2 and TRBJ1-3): EPEVTQTPSHQVTQMGQEVILRCVPISNHLYFYWYRQILGQKVEFLVSFYNNEISEKSEIFDDQFSVERPDGSNFTLKIRSTKLEDSAMYFCASTKQASSGNTIYFGEGSWLTVV.

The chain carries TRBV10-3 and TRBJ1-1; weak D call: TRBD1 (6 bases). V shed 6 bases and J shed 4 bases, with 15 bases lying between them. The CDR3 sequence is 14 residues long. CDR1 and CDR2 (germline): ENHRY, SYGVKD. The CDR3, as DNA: TGTGCCATCAGCACAGGGTGGGAAGGCACTGAAGCTTTCTTT. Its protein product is CAISTGWEGTEAFF.

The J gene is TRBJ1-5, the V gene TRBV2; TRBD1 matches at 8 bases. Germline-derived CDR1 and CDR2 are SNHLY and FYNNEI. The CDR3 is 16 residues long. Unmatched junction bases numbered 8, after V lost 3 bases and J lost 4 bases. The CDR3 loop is CASSDNRGLINQPQHF. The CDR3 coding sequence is TGTGCCAGCAGTGACAACAGGGGGTTGATAAATCAGCCCCAGCATTTT.

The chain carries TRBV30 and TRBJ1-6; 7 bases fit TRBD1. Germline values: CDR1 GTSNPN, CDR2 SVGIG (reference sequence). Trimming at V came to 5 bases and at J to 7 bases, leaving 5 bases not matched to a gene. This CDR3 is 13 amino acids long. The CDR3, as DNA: TGTGCCTGGGCGGGACAGTCAAATTCACCCCTCCACTTT. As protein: CAWAGQSNSPLHF.

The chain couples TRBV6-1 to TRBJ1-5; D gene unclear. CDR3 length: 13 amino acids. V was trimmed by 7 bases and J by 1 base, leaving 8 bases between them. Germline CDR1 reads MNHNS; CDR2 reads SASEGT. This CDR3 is CASKGTSNQPQHF. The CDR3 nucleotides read TGTGCCAGCAAGGGAACCAGCAATCAGCCCCAGCATTTT.

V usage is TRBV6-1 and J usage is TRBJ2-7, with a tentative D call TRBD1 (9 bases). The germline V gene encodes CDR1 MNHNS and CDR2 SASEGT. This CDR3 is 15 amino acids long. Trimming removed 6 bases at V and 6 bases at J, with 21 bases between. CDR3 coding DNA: TGTGCCAGCAGCCCGGGGGGGACAGGGAAGCTCGAGCAGTACTTC. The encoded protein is CASSPGGTGKLEQYF.

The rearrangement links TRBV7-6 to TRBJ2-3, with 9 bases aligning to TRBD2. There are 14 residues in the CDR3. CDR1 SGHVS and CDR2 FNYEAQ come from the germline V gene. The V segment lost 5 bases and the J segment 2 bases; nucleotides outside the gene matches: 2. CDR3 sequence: CASSRTSVTDTQYF. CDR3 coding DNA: TGTGCCAGCAGCCGGACTAGCGTCACAGATACGCAGTATTTT.

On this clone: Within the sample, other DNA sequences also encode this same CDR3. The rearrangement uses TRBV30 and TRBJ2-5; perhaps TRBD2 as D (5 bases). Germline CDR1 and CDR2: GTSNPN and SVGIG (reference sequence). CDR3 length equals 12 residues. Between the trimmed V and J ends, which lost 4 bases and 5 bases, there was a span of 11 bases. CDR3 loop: CAWKGLGETQYF. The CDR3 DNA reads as TGTGCCTGGAAAGGACTTGGGGAGACCCAGTACTTC.

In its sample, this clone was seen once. Written as DNA, the CDR3 is TGTGCCAGCAGTGAAATGTACGAGCAGTACTTC. As protein: CASSEMYEQYF. The chain uses TRBV25-1 and TRBJ2-7; D is undetermined. Germline assignment: CDR1 MGHDK and CDR2 SYGVNS. The CDR3 consists of 11 residues. The V end was cut by 2 bases, the J end by 4 bases, with 3 bases between.

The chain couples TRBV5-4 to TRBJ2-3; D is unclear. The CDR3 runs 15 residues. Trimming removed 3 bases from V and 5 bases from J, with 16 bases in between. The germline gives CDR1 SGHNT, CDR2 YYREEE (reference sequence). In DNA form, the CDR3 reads TGTGCCAGCAGCTCCGGCGGAAAAAAGGGAGATACGCAGTATTTT. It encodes CASSSGGKKGDTQYF.

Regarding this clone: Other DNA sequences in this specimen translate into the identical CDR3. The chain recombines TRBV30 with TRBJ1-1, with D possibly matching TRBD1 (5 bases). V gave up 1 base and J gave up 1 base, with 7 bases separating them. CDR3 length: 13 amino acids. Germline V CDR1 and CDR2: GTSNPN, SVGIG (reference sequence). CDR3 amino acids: CAWSADRNTEAFF. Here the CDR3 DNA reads TGTGCCTGGAGTGCCGACAGGAACACTGAAGCTTTCTTT.

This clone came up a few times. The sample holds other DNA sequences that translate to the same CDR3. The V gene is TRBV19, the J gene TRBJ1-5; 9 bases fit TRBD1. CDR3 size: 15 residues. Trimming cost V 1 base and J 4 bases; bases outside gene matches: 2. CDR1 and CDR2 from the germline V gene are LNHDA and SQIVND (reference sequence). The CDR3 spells CASSIGGTGNQPQHF. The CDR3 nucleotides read TGTGCCAGTAGTATAGGAGGGACAGGGAATCAGCCCCAGCATTTT.

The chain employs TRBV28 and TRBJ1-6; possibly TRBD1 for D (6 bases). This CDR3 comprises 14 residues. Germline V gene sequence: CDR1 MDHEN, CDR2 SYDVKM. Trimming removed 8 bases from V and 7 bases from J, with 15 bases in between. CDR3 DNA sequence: TGTGCCAGCGGGGAGGGGACAAAAAATTCACCCCTCCACTTT. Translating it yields CASGEGTKNSPLHF.

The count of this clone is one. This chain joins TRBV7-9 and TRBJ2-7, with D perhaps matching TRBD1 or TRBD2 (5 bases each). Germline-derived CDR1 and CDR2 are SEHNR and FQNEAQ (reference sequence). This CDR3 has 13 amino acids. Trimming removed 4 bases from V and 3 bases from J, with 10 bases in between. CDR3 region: CASSSWGFYEQYF. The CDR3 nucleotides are TGTGCCAGCAGCTCCTGGGGGTTCTACGAGCAGTACTTC.

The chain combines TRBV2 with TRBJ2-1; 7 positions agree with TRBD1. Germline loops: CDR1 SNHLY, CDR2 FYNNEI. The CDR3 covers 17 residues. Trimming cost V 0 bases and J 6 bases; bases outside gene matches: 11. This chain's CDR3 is CASSEALLGAGGNEQFF. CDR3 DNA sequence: TGTGCCAGCAGTGAAGCTTTACTCGGGGCAGGGGGCAATGAGCAGTTCTTC.

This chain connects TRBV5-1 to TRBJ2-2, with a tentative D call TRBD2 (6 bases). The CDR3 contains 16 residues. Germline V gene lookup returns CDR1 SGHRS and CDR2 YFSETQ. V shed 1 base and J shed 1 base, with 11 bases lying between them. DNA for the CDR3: TGCGCCAGCAGCTTGATTTGGAGGGAGAACACCGGGGAGCTGTTTTTT. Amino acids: CASSLIWRENTGELFF.

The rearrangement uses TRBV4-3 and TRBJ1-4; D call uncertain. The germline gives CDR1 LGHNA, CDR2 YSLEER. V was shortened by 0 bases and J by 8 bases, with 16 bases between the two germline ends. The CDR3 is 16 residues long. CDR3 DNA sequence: TGCGCCAGCAGCCAAGACCGGGCCAAGGTGGGGGAAAAACTGTTTTTT. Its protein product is CASSQDRAKVGEKLFF.

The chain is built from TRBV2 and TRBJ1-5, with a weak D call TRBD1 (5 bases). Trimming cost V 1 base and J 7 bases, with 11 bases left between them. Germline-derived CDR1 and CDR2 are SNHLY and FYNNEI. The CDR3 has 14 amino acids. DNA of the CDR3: TGTGCCAGCAGTGAAGAGGCAGGGATGCAGCCCCAGCATTTT. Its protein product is CASSEEAGMQPQHF.

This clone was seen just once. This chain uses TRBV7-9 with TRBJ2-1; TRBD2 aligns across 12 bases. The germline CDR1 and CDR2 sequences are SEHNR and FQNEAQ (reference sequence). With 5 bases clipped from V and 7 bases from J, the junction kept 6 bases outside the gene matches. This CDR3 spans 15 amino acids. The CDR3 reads CASSLRLAGENEQFF. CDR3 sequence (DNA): TGTGCCAGCAGCCTCCGACTAGCGGGAGAGAATGAGCAGTTCTTC.

The CDR3 spells CASRRGAGNTIYF. The CDR3 DNA is TGTGCCAGCAGACGGGGTGCTGGAAACACCATATATTTT. The genes are TRBV9 and TRBJ1-3; D unclear. The germline V and J ends were trimmed by 5 bases and 2 bases, with 8 bases remaining between them. Germline lookup yields CDR1 SGDLS and CDR2 YYNGEE. The CDR3 totals 13 residues.

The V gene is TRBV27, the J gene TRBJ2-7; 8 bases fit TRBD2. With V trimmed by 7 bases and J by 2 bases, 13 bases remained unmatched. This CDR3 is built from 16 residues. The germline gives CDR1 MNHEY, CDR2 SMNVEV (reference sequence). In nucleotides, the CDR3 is TGTGCCAGCACGACACGAAGCGGGAGTTTAACCTACGAGCAGTACTTC. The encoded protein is CASTTRSGSLTYEQYF.